This TCR beta chain came from a study of cytomegalovirus exposure and HLA in healthy donors. Findings of the study overall: Available immune exposure information was restricted to CMV serostatus only. Confirmation in vitro established that three CMV-associated chains were specific for CMV antigens.

The PCR ran on 60 Vbeta and 13 Jbeta primers. TCRdb's table, derived via immunoSEQ multiplex PCR, lists solely in-frame clones and lacks some. The sample includes more than 150,000 clones, roughly 80% seen only once; the top ten take 1.3%. Regarding this clone: The target antigen is unknown.

The CDR3 covers 15 residues. J was trimmed by 1 base and V by 4 bases; bases with no gene match: 4. Germline V gene data show CDR1 as MNHNS and CDR2 as SASEGT. The receptor was derived from a man aged 45-65 years in good health and CMV-seropositive. The chain employs TRBV6-1 and TRBJ2-3; 8 nucleotides agree with TRBD2. The sequenced sample was PBMCs. CDR3 bases: TGTGCCAGCAGTGCAGCGGGGGCCGGCACAGATACGCAGTATTTT. It specifies CASSAAGAGTDTQYF.